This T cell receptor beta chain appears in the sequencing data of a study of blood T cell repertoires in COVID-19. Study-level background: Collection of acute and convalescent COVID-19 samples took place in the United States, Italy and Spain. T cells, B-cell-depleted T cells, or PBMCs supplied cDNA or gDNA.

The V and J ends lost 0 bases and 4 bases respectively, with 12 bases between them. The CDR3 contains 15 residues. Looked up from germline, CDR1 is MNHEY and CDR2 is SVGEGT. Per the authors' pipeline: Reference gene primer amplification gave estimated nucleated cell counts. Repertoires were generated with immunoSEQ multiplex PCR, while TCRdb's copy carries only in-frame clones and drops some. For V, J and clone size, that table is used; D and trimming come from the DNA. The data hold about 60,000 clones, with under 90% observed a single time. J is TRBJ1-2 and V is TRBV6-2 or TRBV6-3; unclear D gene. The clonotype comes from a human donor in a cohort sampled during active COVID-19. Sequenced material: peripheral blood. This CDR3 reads CASSYSINNPYGYTF. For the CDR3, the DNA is TGTGCCAGCAGTTACTCGATCAACAACCCCTATGGCTACACCTTC.